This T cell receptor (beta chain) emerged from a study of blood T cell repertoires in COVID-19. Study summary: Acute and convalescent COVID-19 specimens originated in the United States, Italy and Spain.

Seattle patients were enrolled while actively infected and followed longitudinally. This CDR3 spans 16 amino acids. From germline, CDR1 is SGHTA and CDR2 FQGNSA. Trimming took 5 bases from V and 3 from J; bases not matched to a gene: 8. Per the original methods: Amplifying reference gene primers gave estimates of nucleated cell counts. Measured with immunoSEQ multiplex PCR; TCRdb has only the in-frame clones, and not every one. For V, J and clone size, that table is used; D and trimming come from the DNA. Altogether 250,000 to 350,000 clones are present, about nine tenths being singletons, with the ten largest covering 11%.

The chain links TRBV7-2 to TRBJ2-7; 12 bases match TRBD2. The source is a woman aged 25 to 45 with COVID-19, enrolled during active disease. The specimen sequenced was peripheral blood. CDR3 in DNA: TGTGCCAGCAGCATCCAAGGACTAGCGGGGTACTACGAGCAGTACTTC. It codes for CASSIQGLAGYYEQYF.